This TCR beta chain appears in the sequencing data of a study of cytomegalovirus exposure and HLA in healthy donors. Regarding the study as a whole: Most subjects had HLA-A and HLA-B alleles reportedly predicted accurately by TCR beta sequences. Among TCR beta chains of equal frequency, HLA-associated ones were more clonally expanded in a later analysis. Being productive about 87% or about 30% of the time was typical of most TCR beta V segments in an earlier analysis.

The J segment lost 6 bases and the V segment lost 5 bases, leaving 10 bases of the junction unmatched. Per germline, CDR1 LNHDA and CDR2 SQIVND (reference sequence). The CDR3 loop spans 14 amino acids. It was with 60 Vbeta and 13 Jbeta primers that the PCR ran. Profiling relied on immunoSEQ multiplex PCR, and the TCRdb table lists in-frame clones only, not all of them. The profile shows roughly 190,000 clones, 82% of them singletons. Remarks on this clone: Its antigen is not known.

Likely unrecorded immune exposures existed in these nominally healthy donors. Sequenced material: PBMCs. The sequence was collected from a woman aged 18-29 years in good health and CMV-seronegative. The chain is built from TRBV19 and TRBJ2-7; TRBD2 agrees at 7 bases. The CDR3 sequence is CASSPTLGGSEQYF. The CDR3 nucleotides are TGTGCCAGTAGTCCCACCCTCGGCGGGAGCGAGCAGTACTTC.